The present TCR beta chain was sequenced within a study of blood T cell repertoires in COVID-19. Profiling relied on immunoSEQ multiplex PCR, and the TCRdb table lists in-frame clones only, not all of them. The data show about 210,000 clones, with approximately 78% seen just once and less than 6% held by the top ten. The germline CDR1 and CDR2 sequences are SGHNT and YENEEA. Trimming took 1 base from V and 3 from J; bases not matched to a gene: 8. The CDR3 is 18 residues long. The clonotype comes from a woman between 65 and 79 years old with COVID-19, enrolled during active disease. Specimen: peripheral blood. The chain employs TRBV11-3 and TRBJ2-2; 10 bases fit TRBD1. The CDR3 loop is CASSLAIMGQGHTGELFF. The CDR3 DNA follows: TGTGCCAGCAGCTTAGCAATTATGGGACAGGGGCACACCGGGGAGCTGTTTTTT.